The source of this T cell receptor beta chain is a study of cytomegalovirus exposure and HLA in healthy donors. Study-wide background: Falling in the Caucasian-associated ancestry cluster were 81% of 398 genotyped donors.

The PCR made use of 60 Vbeta and 13 Jbeta primers. Method: immunoSEQ multiplex PCR; TCRdb's copy keeps in-frame clones and lacks some. There are about 160,000 clones in the sample, with 1% to 1.5% held by the top ten. As regards this clone: Its target is unknown.

Germline-derived CDR1 and CDR2 are SGHAT and FQNNGV. The CDR3 is 18 residues long. V lost 2 bases, J lost 0 bases, and 19 bases lay in between. Study conclusions and caveats: Information on immune exposure was restricted to one variable (CMV serostatus).

The rearrangement joins TRBV11-2 to TRBJ1-1, with D possibly matching TRBD1 (5 bases). The TCR was taken from an older woman in good health and CMV-seronegative. Sequenced material: PBMCs. DNA for the CDR3: TGTGCCAGCAGCTTACAAACAGGAAGCTTTCCAATGAACACTGAAGCTTTCTTT. Protein sequence: CASSLQTGSFPMNTEAFF. Full variable domain (rest looked up from reference TRBV11-2 and TRBJ1-1): EAGVAQSPRYKIIEKRQSVAFWCNPISGHATLYWYQQILGQGPKLLIQFQNNGVVDDSQLPKDRFSAERLKGVDSTLKIQPAKLEDSAVYLCASSLQTGSFPMNTEAFFGQGTRLTVV.